These 10 T cell receptor beta chains were sequenced from one sample in a study of blood T cell repertoires in COVID-19. The table came from immunoSEQ multiplex PCR; TCRdb's copy has only in-frame clones and leaves some out. The sample includes 150,000 or so clones, about 80% of them seen just once. Sequencing was performed on peripheral blood. The receptors stem from a woman in her sixties or seventies with acute or convalescent COVID-19.

The chain is built from TRBV2 and TRBJ2-7, with TRBD2 identical over 11 bases. V shed 6 bases and J 3 bases; nucleotides not matched to a gene: 4. CDR1 SNHLY and CDR2 FYNNEI come from the germline V gene. This CDR3 is 14 amino acids long. Here the CDR3 reads CASRVLAGVYEQYF. CDR3 bases: TGTGCCAGCAGAGTACTAGCGGGAGTCTACGAGCAGTACTTC.

The rearrangement uses TRBV19 and TRBJ2-7; a weak D match, TRBD2 (5 bases). Germline V gene data show CDR1 as LNHDA and CDR2 as SQIVND (reference sequence). The CDR3 is made up of 13 amino acids. Trimming stripped 3 bases from V and 5 bases from J, with 11 bases between. CDR3: CASSMREKDEQYF. DNA for the CDR3: TGTGCCAGTAGTATGAGGGAAAAGGACGAGCAGTACTTC.

The chain has TRBV9 and TRBJ2-1; possibly TRBD2 for D (5 bases). The germline V and J ends were trimmed by 2 bases and 0 bases, with 12 bases remaining between them. This CDR3 contains 16 residues. Germline assignment: CDR1 SGDLS and CDR2 YYNGEE. The CDR3 DNA is TGTGCCAGCAGCGTCACGGGGATAAACTCCTACAATGAGCAGTTCTTC. Its translation: CASSVTGINSYNEQFF.

The chain combines TRBV30 with TRBJ1-3; no firm D call. This CDR3 contains 15 residues. The V gene's germline CDR1 is GTSNPN and CDR2 SVGIG (reference sequence). The V and J ends lost 0 bases and 0 bases respectively, with 9 bases between them. In DNA, the CDR3 is TGTGCCTGGAGTGTACAAAGAATCTCTGGAAACACCATATATTTT. Amino acids: CAWSVQRISGNTIYF.

The V gene is TRBV15, the J gene TRBJ1-6; 10 bases match TRBD1. The V and J ends lost 0 bases and 9 bases, in that order; junction bases with no gene match: 2. The CDR3 runs 15 residues. Per the germline V gene, CDR1 is LNHNV and CDR2 is YYDKDF (reference sequence). This CDR3 reads CATSRDGTGVSPLHF. The CDR3 bases are TGTGCCACCAGCAGAGATGGGACAGGGGTTTCACCCCTCCACTTT. Full variable domain (remainder filled in from reference TRBV15 and TRBJ1-6): DAMVIQNPRYQVTQFGKPVTLSCSQTLNHNVMYWYQQKSSQAPKLLFHYYDKDFNNEADTPDNFQSRRPNTSFCFLDIRSPGLGDTAMYLCATSRDGTGVSPLHFGNGTRLTVT.

The chain joins TRBV28 to TRBJ2-7; 9 nucleotides agree with TRBD1. V trimming: 5 bases; J trimming: 1 base; junction bases outside the gene matches: 6. The germline V gene has CDR1 MDHEN and CDR2 SYDVKM. The CDR3 has 15 residues. The CDR3 region is CASSPGTGWSYEQYF. The CDR3, as DNA: TGTGCCAGCAGTCCCGGGACAGGGTGGTCCTACGAGCAGTACTTC.

The chain employs TRBV19 and TRBJ2-7; D gene uncertain. The CDR3 has 12 residues. The V end lost 10 bases, the J end lost 3 bases, and 13 bases lay between the germline ends. Germline V lookup: CDR1 LNHDA, CDR2 SQIVND (reference sequence). CDR3 nucleotide sequence: TGTGCCACCGGCCGAGACAACTACGAGCAGTACTTC. Protein: CATGRDNYEQYF.

This clone was counted once. The chain joins TRBV2 to TRBJ1-1; D is unresolved. From germline, CDR1 is SNHLY and CDR2 FYNNEI. V was clipped by 6 bases and J by 1 base, with 9 bases between them. CDR3 length: 13 residues. In DNA, the CDR3 is TGTGCCAGCAGCCCTTTTAGGAACACTGAAGCTTTCTTT. Translation: CASSPFRNTEAFF. Together with reference TRBV2 and TRBJ1-1, the CDR3 gives the full variable domain: EPEVTQTPSHQVTQMGQEVILRCVPISNHLYFYWYRQILGQKVEFLVSFYNNEISEKSEIFDDQFSVERPDGSNFTLKIRSTKLEDSAMYFCASSPFRNTEAFFGQGTRLTVV.

The chain uses TRBV1 and TRBJ2-3; the DNA was not compared with TRBD2, the D call given in the table. TRBV1 is a recognized pseudogene. The CDR3 totals 15 residues. CDR3 nucleotide sequence: TGCACCAGCAGCCAAGACAGGACTAGCACAGATACGCAGTATTTT. Protein product: CTSSQDRTSTDTQYF.

The V gene is TRBV14, the J gene TRBJ2-2; 7 nucleotides align to TRBD2. The CDR3 is 16 amino acids. The trim removed 1 base at V and 7 bases at J, leaving 9 bases unmatched. In germline, CDR1 is SGHDN, CDR2 FVKESK. In DNA, the CDR3 is TGTGCCAGCAGCCAAGCGGGGGGAAGCATCAGCGGGGAGCTGTTTTTT. Its translation: CASSQAGGSISGELFF.